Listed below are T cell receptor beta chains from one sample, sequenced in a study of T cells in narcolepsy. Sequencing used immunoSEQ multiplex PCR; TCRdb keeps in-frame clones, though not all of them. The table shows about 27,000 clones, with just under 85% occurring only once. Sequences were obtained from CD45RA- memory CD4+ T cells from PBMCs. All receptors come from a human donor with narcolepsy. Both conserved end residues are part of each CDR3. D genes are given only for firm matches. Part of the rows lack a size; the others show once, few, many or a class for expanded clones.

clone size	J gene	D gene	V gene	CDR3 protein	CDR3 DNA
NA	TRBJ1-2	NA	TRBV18	CASSPVGSGYTF	TGTGCCAGCTCACCAGTGGGCAGTGGCTACACCTTC
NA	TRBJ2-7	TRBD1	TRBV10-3	CAIRLGQDATYEQYF	TGTGCCATCAGATTAGGACAGGACGCTACCTACGAGCAGTACTTC
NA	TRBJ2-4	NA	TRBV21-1	CASSKVGGPLAKNIQYF	TGTGCCAGCAGCAAAGTGGGAGGACCCTTAGCCAAAAACATTCAGTACTTC
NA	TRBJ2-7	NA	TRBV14	CASSLSRSEQYF	TGTGCCAGCAGCCTCAGCCGCTCCGAGCAGTACTTC
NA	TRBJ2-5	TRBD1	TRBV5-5	CASSLPGQRETQYF	TGTGCCAGCAGCCTACCGGGACAGAGGGAGACCCAGTACTTC
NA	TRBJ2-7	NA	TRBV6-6	CASSPLTEQYF	TGTGCCAGCAGTCCCCTCACCGAGCAGTACTTC
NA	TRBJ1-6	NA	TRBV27	CASSFIRSYGSNSSPLHF	TGTGCCAGCAGTTTTATAAGGTCTTATGGCAGTAATTCCTCACCCCTCCACTTT
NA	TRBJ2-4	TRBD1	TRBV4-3	CASSQDLRQGRYIQYF	TGCGCCAGCAGCCAAGATCTTCGACAGGGAAGGTACATTCAGTACTTC
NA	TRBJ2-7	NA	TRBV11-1	CASSLDTAGNSYEQYF	TGTGCCAGCAGCTTAGACACAGCGGGCAACTCCTACGAGCAGTACTTC
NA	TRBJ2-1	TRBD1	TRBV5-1	CASSLQPGQGLVEQFF	TGCGCCAGCAGCTTACAACCGGGACAGGGGTTGGTCGAGCAGTTCTTC
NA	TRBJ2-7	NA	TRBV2	CASSLTNEQYF	TGTGCCAGCAGTTTGACCAACGAGCAGTACTTC
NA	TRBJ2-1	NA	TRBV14	CASSQGLTSTNRGQFF	TGTGCCAGCAGCCAAGGGCTGACATCAACAAACAGAGGGCAGTTCTTC
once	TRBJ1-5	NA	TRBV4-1	CASSQDGGIQPQHF	TGCGCCAGCAGCCAAGATGGGGGGATCCAGCCCCAGCATTTT
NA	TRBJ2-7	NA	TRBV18	CASSPSGATYEQYF	TGCGCCAGCTCACCGTCGGGGGCCACCTACGAGCAGTACTTC
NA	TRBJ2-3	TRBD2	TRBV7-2	CASSLAGGPKDTQYF	TGTGCCAGCAGCTTAGCGGGAGGGCCAAAAGATACGCAGTATTTT
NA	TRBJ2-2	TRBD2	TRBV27	CASSAKWTSGSFGELFF	TGTGCCAGCAGTGCGAAATGGACTAGCGGGAGTTTCGGGGAGCTGTTTTTT
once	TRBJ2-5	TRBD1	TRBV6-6	CASSYRPGTGGIEQYF	TGTGCCAGCAGTTACCGCCCAGGGACAGGCGGTATAGAGCAGTACTTC
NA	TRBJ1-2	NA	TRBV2	CASRRGGAVGYTF	TGTGCCAGCAGGAGAGGGGGGGCCGTTGGCTACACCTTC
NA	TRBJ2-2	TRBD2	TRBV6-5	CASSKGAGGSGELFF	TGTGCCAGCAGCAAGGGAGCGGGGGGCTCCGGGGAGCTGTTTTTT
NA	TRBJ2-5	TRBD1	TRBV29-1	CSVITDRAVGKTQYF	TGCAGCGTCATTACGGACAGGGCGGTGGGAAAGACCCAGTACTTC
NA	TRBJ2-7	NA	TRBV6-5	CASSYSGRRGEQYF	TGTGCCAGCAGTTACTCCGGAAGACGAGGCGAGCAGTACTTC
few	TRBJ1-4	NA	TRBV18	CASSPPSQRGEKLFF	TGTGCCAGCTCACCACCATCCCAACGGGGTGAAAAACTGTTTTTT
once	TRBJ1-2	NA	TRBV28	CASSNYGYTF	TGTGCCAGCTCAAACTATGGCTACACCTTC
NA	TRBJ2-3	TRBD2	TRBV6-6	CASSSTSGSTDTQYF	TGTGCCAGCAGTTCAACTAGCGGGAGTACAGATACGCAGTATTTT
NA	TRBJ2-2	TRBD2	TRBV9	CASSVVPGLAGGYGELFF	TGTGCCAGCAGCGTAGTCCCTGGACTAGCGGGAGGGTACGGGGAGCTGTTTTTT
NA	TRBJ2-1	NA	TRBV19	CASRGNGYNEQFF	TGTGCCAGTAGGGGGAACGGCTACAATGAGCAGTTCTTC
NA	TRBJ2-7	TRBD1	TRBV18	CASSPDRGSTRAYEQYF	TGTGCCAGCTCCCCGGACAGGGGGAGTACAAGAGCGTACGAGCAGTACTTC
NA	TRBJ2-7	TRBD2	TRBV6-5	CASILRAGLEYEQYF	TGTGCCAGCATACTACGGGCGGGACTAGAATACGAGCAGTACTTC
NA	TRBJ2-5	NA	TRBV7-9	CASSLATGRKETQYF	TGTGCCAGCAGCTTAGCGACAGGCAGAAAAGAGACCCAGTACTTC
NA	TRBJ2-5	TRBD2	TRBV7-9	CASSPPGLGQETQYF	TGTGCCAGCAGCCCTCCGGGACTAGGCCAAGAGACCCAGTACTTC
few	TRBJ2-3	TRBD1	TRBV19	CASSTVQGARTDTQYF	TGTGCCAGTAGCACTGTCCAGGGGGCACGGACAGATACGCAGTATTTT
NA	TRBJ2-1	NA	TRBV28	CASRKGDGSLPRNEQFF	TGTGCCAGCAGAAAGGGAGACGGGAGCCTCCCCCGCAATGAGCAGTTCTTC
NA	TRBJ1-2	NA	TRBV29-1	CSVSEQVNYGYTF	TGCAGCGTTAGTGAACAGGTTAACTATGGCTACACCTTC
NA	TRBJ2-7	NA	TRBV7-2	CASSNRDIYEQYF	TGTGCCAGCAGCAACCGGGACATTTACGAGCAGTACTTC